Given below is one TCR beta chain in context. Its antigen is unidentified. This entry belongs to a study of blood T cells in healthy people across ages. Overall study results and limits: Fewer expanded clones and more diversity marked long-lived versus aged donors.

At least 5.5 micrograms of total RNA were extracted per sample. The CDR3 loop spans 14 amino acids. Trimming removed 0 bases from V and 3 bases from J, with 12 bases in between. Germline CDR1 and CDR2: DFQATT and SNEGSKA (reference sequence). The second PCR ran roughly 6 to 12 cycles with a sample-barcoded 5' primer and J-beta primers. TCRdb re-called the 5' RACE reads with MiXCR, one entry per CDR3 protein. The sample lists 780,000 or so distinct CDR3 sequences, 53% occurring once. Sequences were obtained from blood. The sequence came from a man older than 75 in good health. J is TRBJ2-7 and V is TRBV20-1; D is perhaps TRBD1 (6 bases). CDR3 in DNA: TGCAGTGCTAGAGATCCGGACAGCCTCTACGAGCAGTACTTC. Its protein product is CSARDPDSLYEQYF.